A single sample gave rise to the 20 T cell receptor beta chains below, sequenced in a study of blood T cell repertoires in COVID-19. Profiling relied on immunoSEQ multiplex PCR, and the TCRdb table lists in-frame clones only, not all of them. The sample lists about 190,000 clones, about 88% occurring once. The material sequenced was peripheral blood. Receptors originate from a man in his thirties or forties with acute or convalescent COVID-19.

The chain combines TRBV19 with TRBJ2-7; TRBD2 matches 12 bases. Germline V gene data show CDR1 as LNHDA and CDR2 as SQIVND (reference sequence). This CDR3 comprises 14 residues. V was pared by 6 bases and J by 2 bases, with 2 bases of the junction left unmatched. The CDR3 DNA reads TGTGCCAGTAGCTGGACTAGCGGGACCTACGAGCAGTACTTC. This encodes CASSWTSGTYEQYF. Combining the CDR3 with reference TRBV19 and TRBJ2-7 gives the whole variable domain DGGITQSPKYLFRKEGQNVTLSCEQNLNHDAMYWYRQDPGQGLRLIYYSQIVNDFQKGDIAEGYSVSREKKESFPLTVTSAQKNPTAFYLCASSWTSGTYEQYFGPGTRLTVT.

The chain links TRBV15 to TRBJ2-7, with 11 bases identical to TRBD2. Losses at the gene ends were 4 bases for V and 4 bases for J; bases not matched to a gene: 12. Germline CDR1 is LNHNV and CDR2 is YYDKDF (reference sequence). The CDR3 sequence is 17 residues long. The CDR3 nucleotides are TGTGCCACCAGCACCCGACAAAGGACTAGCGGGTTTTACGAGCAGTACTTC. Translated, it gives CATSTRQRTSGFYEQYF.

The V and J genes are TRBV7-2 and TRBJ1-6; D possibly corresponds to TRBD1 (6 bases). The germline V and J ends were trimmed by 3 bases and 9 bases, with 12 bases remaining between them. There are 14 residues in the CDR3. Germline V lookup: CDR1 SGHTA, CDR2 FQGNSA. The CDR3 protein is CASSFRTAGSPLHF. The CDR3, as DNA: TGTGCCAGCAGCTTTCGGACAGCAGGTTCACCCCTCCACTTT.

This rearrangement joins TRBV3-1 (or the pseudogene TRBV3-2) to TRBJ1-6; D uncertain. CDR1 is LGHDT, CDR2 YNNKEL, per germline (reference sequence). Trimming cost V 0 bases and J 0 bases, with 12 bases left between them. This CDR3 is built from 18 residues. The CDR3 DNA is TGTGCCAGCAGCCAAGAACGGATGGGGAGCTCCTATAATTCACCCCTCCACTTT. Its protein is CASSQERMGSSYNSPLHF.

In DNA, the CDR3 is TGTGCCAGCGGATTGACAGCCTACGAGCAGTACTTC. This codes for CASGLTAYEQYF. The V call is TRBV6-6, the J call TRBJ2-7, with D possibly being TRBD1 (5 bases). Trimming removed 8 bases at V and 2 bases at J, with 10 bases between. Germline assignment: CDR1 MNHNY and CDR2 SVGAGI (reference sequence). The CDR3 extends over 12 amino acids.

This rearrangement joins TRBV6-2 or TRBV6-3 to TRBJ1-6, with a weak D call TRBD1 (6 bases). V was cut by 2 bases and J by 5 bases, with 16 bases left in between. The length of the CDR3 is 17 residues. Germline CDR1 reads MNHEY; CDR2 reads SVGEGT. As DNA, the CDR3 is TGTGCCAGCAGTTACCGTGGGGGCCCAGGGAATAATTCACCCCTCCACTTT. Its protein is CASSYRGGPGNNSPLHF.

The CDR3, as DNA: TGTGCCAGCAGCTTTCAAAGCCAAGCCGAGGCCCAGGGGGAGACCCAGTACTTC. Translating it yields CASSFQSQAEAQGETQYF. The chain has TRBV5-6 and TRBJ2-5; maybe TRBD1 (6 bases). Germline V CDR1 and CDR2: SGHDT, YYEEEE. V was pared by 2 bases and J by 5 bases, with 25 bases between. CDR3 length: 18 residues.

The J gene is TRBJ2-3, the V gene TRBV6-6; TRBD2 matches 10 bases. The CDR3 has 15 residues. V shed 2 bases, J shed 7 bases, and the junction held 6 bases outside the gene matches. Germline V gene data show CDR1 as MNHNY and CDR2 as SVGAGI (reference sequence). The CDR3 nucleotides read TGTGCCAGCAGTTACGAATTAGCGGGGGGAAATACGCAGTATTTT. It codes for CASSYELAGGNTQYF.

The chain couples TRBV6-8 to TRBJ2-7; TRBD1 aligns across 12 bases. This CDR3 region has 14 residues. V was pared by 8 bases and J by 7 bases, with 9 bases of the junction left unmatched. Germline CDR1 and CDR2: MNHGY and SAAAGT. The CDR3 sequence: CASLKGTGGWEQYF. The DNA of the CDR3 is TGTGCCAGCCTCAAAGGGACAGGGGGCTGGGAGCAGTACTTC.

The chain recombines TRBV5-3 with TRBJ1-2, with 7 bases that match TRBD1. TRBV5-3 carries the ORF label, with uncertain function. The CDR3 has 16 residues. J lost 0 bases, V lost 0 bases, and 5 bases had no gene match. CDR3 in DNA: TGTGCCAGAAGCTTGGCCCCAACAGGGGCTAACTATGGCTACACCTTC. It yields the protein CARSLAPTGANYGYTF.

This clone has just one count. Written as DNA, the CDR3 is TGTGCCAGTGCCGAATTACAGGGAACAGGAAACACCATATATTTT. Its translation: CASAELQGTGNTIYF. The V call is TRBV19, the J call TRBJ1-3, with D possibly matching TRBD1 (6 bases). CDR3 length: 15 residues. Looked up from germline, CDR1 is LNHDA and CDR2 is SQIVND (reference sequence). The V and J ends lost 8 bases and 4 bases respectively, with 18 bases between them.

The V and J genes are TRBV18 and TRBJ1-2, with 10 bases identical to TRBD1. This CDR3 contains 16 residues. The V gene's germline CDR1 is KGHSH and CDR2 LQKENI. Unmatched junction bases numbered 10, after V lost 6 bases and J lost 3 bases. The CDR3 is CASSSDRGRRDYGYTF. CDR3 coding DNA: TGTGCCAGCTCGTCAGACAGGGGGCGGCGGGACTATGGCTACACCTTC.

The chain uses TRBV7-9 and TRBJ2-7, with 10 bases identical to TRBD2. There are 16 residues in the CDR3. V trimming: 1 base; J trimming: 9 bases; junction bases outside the gene matches: 12. The germline V gene encodes CDR1 SEHNR and CDR2 FQNEAQ (reference sequence). In DNA, the CDR3 is TGTGCCAGCAGCTTAGGTCTCGGTCTAGCGGGAGAAGGGCAGTACTTC. Amino acids: CASSLGLGLAGEGQYF.

In its sample, this clone was seen once. The V call is TRBV6-5, the J call TRBJ1-1, with D possibly being TRBD1 (6 bases). Germline assignment: CDR1 MNHEY and CDR2 SVGAGI. The CDR3 covers 15 residues. Trimming left V 5 bases short and J 1 base short, with 14 bases between. DNA for the CDR3: TGTGCCAGCAGTAGATCGACAGGATCGAACACTGAAGCTTTCTTT. This gives the protein CASSRSTGSNTEAFF.

This rearrangement joins TRBV19 to TRBJ1-2; D is uncertain. Germline lookup yields CDR1 LNHDA and CDR2 SQIVND (reference sequence). The CDR3 is made up of 13 amino acids. V was trimmed by 7 bases and J by 4 bases, leaving 13 bases between them. The CDR3 sequence is CASTPGRLYGYTF. The CDR3 bases are TGTGCCAGTACCCCCGGAAGACTCTATGGCTACACCTTC.

Worth noting for this clone: At the DNA level, this CDR3 is encoded by other sequences in the same sample as well. CDR3 region: CASSPGTGGNTIYF. The CDR3 DNA reads TGTGCCAGCAGCCCCGGGACAGGGGGAAACACCATATATTTT. The chain employs TRBV7-9 and TRBJ1-3; 9 positions match TRBD1. With 5 bases clipped from V and 4 bases from J, the junction kept 3 bases outside the gene matches. Germline loops: CDR1 SEHNR, CDR2 FQNEAQ (reference sequence). The CDR3 totals 14 residues.

J is TRBJ2-7 and V is TRBV6-6, with D possibly TRBD2 on 5 matching bases. The CDR3 runs to 15 residues. V was trimmed by 0 bases and J by 4 bases, leaving 13 bases between them. The germline gives CDR1 MNHNY, CDR2 SVGAGI (reference sequence). This chain's CDR3 is CASSYSSSREYEQYF. CDR3 nucleotide sequence: TGTGCCAGCAGTTACTCGAGTTCTAGGGAGTACGAGCAGTACTTC.

This chain connects TRBV9 to TRBJ1-2; the D is unclear. Germline CDR1 is SGDLS and CDR2 is YYNGEE. V lost 0 bases to trimming and J lost 8 bases, with 8 bases between them. The CDR3 covers 12 residues. The CDR3 here is CASSVGDRGYTF. CDR3 bases: TGTGCCAGCAGCGTAGGCGATCGGGGCTACACCTTC.

The J gene is TRBJ1-4, the V gene TRBV9; TRBD1 agrees at 7 bases. J lost 4 bases, V lost 3 bases, and 6 bases had no gene match. CDR1 is SGDLS and CDR2 is YYNGEE in the germline V gene. The CDR3 has 15 amino acids. This CDR3 is CASSEKGQFNEKLFF. The CDR3 DNA is TGTGCCAGCAGCGAGAAGGGACAGTTTAATGAAAAACTGTTTTTT.

This rearrangement joins TRBV5-1 to TRBJ1-6, with unresolved D. V dropped 3 bases and J dropped 0 bases, with 10 bases sitting between them. CDR1 and CDR2 (germline): SGHRS, YFSETQ. This CDR3 is 16 amino acids long. The CDR3: CASSSRQSSYNSPLHF. CDR3 nucleotide sequence: TGCGCCAGCAGCTCCAGACAAAGCTCCTATAATTCACCCCTCCACTTT.